This TCR beta chain stems from a study of blood T cell repertoires in COVID-19. This clone was detected only once. Under the authors' procedure: Counts of nucleated cells, estimated from reference gene primer amplification, were obtained. Clones were sequenced by immunoSEQ multiplex PCR, and TCRdb holds only the in-frame ones, with some missing. The DNA was the basis for D and trimming; V, J and clone size are from that table. Seen here are a few hundred thousand clones, around 84% observed once, and the top ten hold under 9%. The CDR3 is made up of 13 amino acids. V shed 4 bases and J 10 bases; nucleotides not matched to a gene: 4. Germline CDR1 is LGHDT and CDR2 is YNNKEL (reference sequence).

The chain employs TRBV3-1 (or the pseudogene TRBV3-2) and TRBJ1-6; 7 bases agree with TRBD1. Material: peripheral blood. This clonotype originated in a woman in her seventies with active or convalescent COVID-19. This CDR3 reads CASSLGTASPLHF. As DNA, the CDR3 is TGTGCCAGCAGCCTCGGGACAGCCTCACCCCTCCACTTT.